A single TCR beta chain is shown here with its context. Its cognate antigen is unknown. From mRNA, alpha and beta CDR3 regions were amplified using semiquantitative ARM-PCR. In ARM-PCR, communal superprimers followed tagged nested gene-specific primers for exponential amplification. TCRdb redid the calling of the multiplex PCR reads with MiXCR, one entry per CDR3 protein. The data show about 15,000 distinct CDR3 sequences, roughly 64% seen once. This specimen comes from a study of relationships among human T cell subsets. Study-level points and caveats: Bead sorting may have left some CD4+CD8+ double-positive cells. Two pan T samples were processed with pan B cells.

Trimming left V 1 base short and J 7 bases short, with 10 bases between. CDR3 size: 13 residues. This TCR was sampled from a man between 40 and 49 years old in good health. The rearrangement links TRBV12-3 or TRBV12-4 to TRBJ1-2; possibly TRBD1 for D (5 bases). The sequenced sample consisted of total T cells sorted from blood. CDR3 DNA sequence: TGTGCCAGCAGTTTAGGTCAGGGAGGTGGCTACACCTTC. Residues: CASSLGQGGGYTF.